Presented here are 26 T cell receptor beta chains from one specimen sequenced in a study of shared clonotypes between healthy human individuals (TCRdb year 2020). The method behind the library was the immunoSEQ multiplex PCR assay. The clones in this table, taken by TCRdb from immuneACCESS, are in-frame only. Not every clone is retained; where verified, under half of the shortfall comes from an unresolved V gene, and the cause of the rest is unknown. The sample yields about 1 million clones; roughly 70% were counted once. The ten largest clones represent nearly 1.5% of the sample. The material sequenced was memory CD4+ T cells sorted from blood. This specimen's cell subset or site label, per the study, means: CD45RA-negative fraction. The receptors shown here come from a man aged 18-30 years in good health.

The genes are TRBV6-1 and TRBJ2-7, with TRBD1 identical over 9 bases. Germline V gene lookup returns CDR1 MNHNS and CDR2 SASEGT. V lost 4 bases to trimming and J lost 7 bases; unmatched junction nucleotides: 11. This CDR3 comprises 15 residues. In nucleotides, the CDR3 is TGTGCCAGCAGTGGCTGGACAGGGGATGTGGGAGAGCAGTACTTC. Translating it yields CASSGWTGDVGEQYF.

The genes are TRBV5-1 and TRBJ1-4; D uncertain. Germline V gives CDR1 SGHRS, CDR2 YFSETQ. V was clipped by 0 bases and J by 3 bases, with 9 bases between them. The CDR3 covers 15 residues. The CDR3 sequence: CASSLEGFANEKLFF. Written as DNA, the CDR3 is TGCGCCAGCAGCTTGGAAGGGTTTGCTAATGAAAAACTGTTTTTT.

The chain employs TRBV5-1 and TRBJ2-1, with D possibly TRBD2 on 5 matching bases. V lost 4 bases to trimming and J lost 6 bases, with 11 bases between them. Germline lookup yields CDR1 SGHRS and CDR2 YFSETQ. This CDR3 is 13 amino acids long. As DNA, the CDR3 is TGCGCCAGCAGCCCGATCACTAGCAATGAGCAGTTCTTC. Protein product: CASSPITSNEQFF. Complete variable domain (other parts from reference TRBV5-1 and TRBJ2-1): KAGVTQTPRYLIKTRGQQVTLSCSPISGHRSVSWYQQTPGQGLQFLFEYFSETQRNKGNFPGRFSGRQFSNSRSEMNVSTLELGDSALYLCASSPITSNEQFFGPGTRLTVL.

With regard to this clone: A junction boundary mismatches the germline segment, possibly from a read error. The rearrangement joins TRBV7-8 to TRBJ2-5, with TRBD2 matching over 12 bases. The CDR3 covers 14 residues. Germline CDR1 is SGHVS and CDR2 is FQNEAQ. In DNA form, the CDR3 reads TGTGCCAGCAGCAACCGGACTAGCGGGGCCCGCCGCGACTTC. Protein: CASSNRTSGARRDF.

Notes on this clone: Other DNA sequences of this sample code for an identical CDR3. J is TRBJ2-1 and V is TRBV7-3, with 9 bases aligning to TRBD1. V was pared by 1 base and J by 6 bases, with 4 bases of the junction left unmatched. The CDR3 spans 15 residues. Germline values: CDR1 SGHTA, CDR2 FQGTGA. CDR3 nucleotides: TGTGCCAGCAGCTTAAGGGGACAGGGTAGCAATGAGCAGTTCTTC. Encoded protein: CASSLRGQGSNEQFF. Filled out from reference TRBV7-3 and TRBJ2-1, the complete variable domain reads GAGVSQTPSNKVTEKGKYVELRCDPISGHTALYWYRQSLGQGPEFLIYFQGTGAADDSGLPNDRFFAVRPEGSVSTLKIQRTERGDSAVYLCASSLRGQGSNEQFFGPGTRLTVL.

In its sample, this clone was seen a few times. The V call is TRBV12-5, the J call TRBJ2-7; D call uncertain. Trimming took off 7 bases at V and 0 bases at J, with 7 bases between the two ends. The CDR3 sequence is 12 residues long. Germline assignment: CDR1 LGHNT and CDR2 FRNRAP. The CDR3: CASVYSSYEQYF. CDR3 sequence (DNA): TGTGCTAGTGTCTACAGCTCCTACGAGCAGTACTTC. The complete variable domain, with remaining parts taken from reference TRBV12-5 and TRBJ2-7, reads DARVTQTPRHKVTEMGQEVTMRCQPILGHNTVFWYRQTMMQGLELLAYFRNRAPLDDSGMPKDRFSAEMPDATLATLKIQPSEPRDSAVYFCASVYSSYEQYFGPGTRLTVT.

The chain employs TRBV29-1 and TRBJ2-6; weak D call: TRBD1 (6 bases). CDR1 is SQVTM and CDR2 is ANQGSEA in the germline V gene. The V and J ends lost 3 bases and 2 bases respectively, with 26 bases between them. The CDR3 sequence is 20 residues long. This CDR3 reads CSVEVVRGTPNGAGANVLTF. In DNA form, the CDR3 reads TGCAGCGTTGAGGTAGTCAGGGGAACCCCTAACGGTGCTGGGGCCAACGTCCTGACTTTC.

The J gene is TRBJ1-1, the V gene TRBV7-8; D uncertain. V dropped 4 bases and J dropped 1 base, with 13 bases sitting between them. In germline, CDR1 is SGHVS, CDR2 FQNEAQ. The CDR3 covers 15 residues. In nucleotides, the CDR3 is TGTGCCAGCAGCTATAGAAGGCGGTCGAACACTGAAGCTTTCTTT. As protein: CASSYRRRSNTEAFF.

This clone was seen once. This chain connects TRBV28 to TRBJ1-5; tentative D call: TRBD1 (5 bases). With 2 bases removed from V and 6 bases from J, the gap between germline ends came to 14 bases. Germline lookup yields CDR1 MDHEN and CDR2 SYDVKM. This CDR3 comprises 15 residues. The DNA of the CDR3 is TGTGCCAGCAGTTTAGGGCGGGGGATGGGTCAGCCCCAGCATTTT. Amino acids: CASSLGRGMGQPQHF.

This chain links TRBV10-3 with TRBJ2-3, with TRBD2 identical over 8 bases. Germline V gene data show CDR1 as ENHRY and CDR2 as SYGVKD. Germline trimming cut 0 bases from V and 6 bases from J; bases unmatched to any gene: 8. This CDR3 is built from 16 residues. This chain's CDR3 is CAISESSSGLGDTQYF. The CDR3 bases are TGTGCCATCAGTGAGTCTTCTAGCGGGTTAGGGGATACGCAGTATTTT.

The DNA for the CDR3 is TGTGCCAAGCCAGGGTTGCTACGCATCTGCGAGCAGTACTTC. Its protein is CAKPGLLRICEQYF. This chain connects TRBV28 to TRBJ2-7; D is possibly TRBD1 (5 bases). The CDR3 contains 14 residues. The V end lost 10 bases, the J end lost 6 bases, and 22 bases lay between the germline ends. Germline V lookup: CDR1 MDHEN, CDR2 SYDVKM.

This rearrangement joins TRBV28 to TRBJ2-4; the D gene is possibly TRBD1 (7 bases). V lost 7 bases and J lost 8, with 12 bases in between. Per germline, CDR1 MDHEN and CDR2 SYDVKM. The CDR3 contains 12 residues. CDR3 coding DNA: TGTGCCAGCACCTCCAGGGGGGACATTCAGTACTTC. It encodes CASTSRGDIQYF.

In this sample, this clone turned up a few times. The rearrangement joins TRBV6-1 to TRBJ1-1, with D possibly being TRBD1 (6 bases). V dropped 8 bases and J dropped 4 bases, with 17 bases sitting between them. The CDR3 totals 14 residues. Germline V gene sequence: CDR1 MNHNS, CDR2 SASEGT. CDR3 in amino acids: CASSRGAGFTEAFF. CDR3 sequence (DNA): TGTGCCAGCTCTAGGGGGGCTGGTTTCACTGAAGCTTTCTTT.

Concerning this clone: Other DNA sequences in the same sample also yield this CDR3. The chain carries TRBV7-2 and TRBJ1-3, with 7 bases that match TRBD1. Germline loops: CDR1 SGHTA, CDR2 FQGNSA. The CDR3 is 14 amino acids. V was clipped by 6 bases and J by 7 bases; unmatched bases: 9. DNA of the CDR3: TGTGCCAGCAGTCCAGACAGGGTCGGGAACACCATATATTTT. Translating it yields CASSPDRVGNTIYF. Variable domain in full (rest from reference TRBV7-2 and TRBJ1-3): GAGVSQSPSNKVTEKGKDVELRCDPISGHTALYWYRQSLGQGLEFLIYFQGNSAPDKSGLPSDRFSAERTGGSVSTLTIQRTQQEDSAVYLCASSPDRVGNTIYFGEGSWLTVV.

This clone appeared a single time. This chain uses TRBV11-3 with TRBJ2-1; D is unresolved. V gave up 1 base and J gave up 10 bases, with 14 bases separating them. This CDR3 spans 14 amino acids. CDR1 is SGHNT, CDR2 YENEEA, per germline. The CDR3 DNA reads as TGTGCCAGCAGCTTAGGGTACAATCAAGGGGAGCAGTTCTTC. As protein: CASSLGYNQGEQFF.

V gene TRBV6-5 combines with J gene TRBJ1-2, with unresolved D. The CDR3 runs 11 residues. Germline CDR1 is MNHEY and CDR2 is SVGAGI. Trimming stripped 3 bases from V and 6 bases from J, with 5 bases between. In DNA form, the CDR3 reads TGTGCCAGCAGTTATGGGGATGGCTACACCTTC. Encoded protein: CASSYGDGYTF.

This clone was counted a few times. The DNA of the CDR3 is TGTGCCATCAGGGACTCTGGGGCCAACGTCCTGACTTTC. The encoded protein is CAIRDSGANVLTF. The rearrangement links TRBV10-3 to TRBJ2-6; D remains unclear. The CDR3 loop spans 13 amino acids. Deletions cut 6 bases from V and 0 bases from J, with 3 bases between. The germline CDR1 and CDR2 sequences are ENHRY and SYGVKD.

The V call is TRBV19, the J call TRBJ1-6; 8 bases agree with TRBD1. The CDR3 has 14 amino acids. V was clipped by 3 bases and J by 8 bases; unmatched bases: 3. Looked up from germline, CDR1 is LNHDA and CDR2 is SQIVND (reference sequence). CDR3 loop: CASSMDRVDSPLHF. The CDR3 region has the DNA TGTGCCAGTAGTATGGACAGGGTAGATTCACCCCTCCACTTT.

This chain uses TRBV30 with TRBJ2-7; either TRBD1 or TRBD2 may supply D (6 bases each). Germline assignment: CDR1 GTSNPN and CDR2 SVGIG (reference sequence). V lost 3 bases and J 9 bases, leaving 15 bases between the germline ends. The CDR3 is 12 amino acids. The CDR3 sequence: CAWRRGDLRQYF. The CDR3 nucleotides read TGTGCCTGGAGGAGGGGGGATCTCCGGCAGTACTTC.

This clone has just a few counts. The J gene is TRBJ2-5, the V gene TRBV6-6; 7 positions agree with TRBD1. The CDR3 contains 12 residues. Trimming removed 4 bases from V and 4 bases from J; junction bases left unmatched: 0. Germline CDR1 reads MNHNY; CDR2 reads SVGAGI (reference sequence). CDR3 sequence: CASSWTGETQYF. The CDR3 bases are TGTGCCAGCAGTTGGACAGGAGAGACCCAGTACTTC.

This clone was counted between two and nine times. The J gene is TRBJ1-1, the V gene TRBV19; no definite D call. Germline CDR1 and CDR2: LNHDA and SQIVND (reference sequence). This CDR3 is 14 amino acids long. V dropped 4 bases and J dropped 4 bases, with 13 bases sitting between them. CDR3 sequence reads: CASSTAGSGTEAFF. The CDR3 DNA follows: TGTGCCAGTAGTACGGCGGGGTCTGGCACTGAAGCTTTCTTT. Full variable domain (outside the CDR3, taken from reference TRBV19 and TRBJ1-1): DGGITQSPKYLFRKEGQNVTLSCEQNLNHDAMYWYRQDPGQGLRLIYYSQIVNDFQKGDIAEGYSVSREKKESFPLTVTSAQKNPTAFYLCASSTAGSGTEAFFGQGTRLTVV.

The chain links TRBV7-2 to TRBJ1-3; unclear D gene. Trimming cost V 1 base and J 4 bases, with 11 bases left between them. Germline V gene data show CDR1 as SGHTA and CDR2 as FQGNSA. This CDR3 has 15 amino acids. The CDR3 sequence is CASSLGQLGGNTIYF. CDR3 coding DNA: TGTGCCAGCAGCTTAGGTCAATTAGGAGGAAACACCATATATTTT.

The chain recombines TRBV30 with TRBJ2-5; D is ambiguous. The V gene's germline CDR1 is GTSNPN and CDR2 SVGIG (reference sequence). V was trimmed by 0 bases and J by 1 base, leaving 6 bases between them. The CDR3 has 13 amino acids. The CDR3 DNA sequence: TGTGCCTGGAGTGTAGGCAGCCAAGAGACCCAGTACTTC. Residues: CAWSVGSQETQYF.

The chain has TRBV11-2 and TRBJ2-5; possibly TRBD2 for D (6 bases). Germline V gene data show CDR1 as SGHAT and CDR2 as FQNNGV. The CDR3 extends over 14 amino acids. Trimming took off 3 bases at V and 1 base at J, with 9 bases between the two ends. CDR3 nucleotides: TGTGCCAGCAGCTTCGGGGGTAGCCAAGAGACCCAGTACTTC. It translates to CASSFGGSQETQYF.

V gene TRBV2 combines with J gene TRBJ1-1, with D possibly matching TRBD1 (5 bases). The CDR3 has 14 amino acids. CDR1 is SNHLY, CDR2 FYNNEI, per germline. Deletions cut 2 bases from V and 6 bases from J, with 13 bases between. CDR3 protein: CASSESSGKAEAFF. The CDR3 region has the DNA TGTGCCAGCAGTGAAAGTTCAGGGAAAGCTGAAGCTTTCTTT.

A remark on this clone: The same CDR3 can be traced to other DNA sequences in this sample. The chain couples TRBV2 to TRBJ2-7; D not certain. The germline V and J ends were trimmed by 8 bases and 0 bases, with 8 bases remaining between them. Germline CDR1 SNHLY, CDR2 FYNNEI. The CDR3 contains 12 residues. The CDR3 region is CASSYSSYEQYF. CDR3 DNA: TGTGCCAGCTCCTACAGCTCCTACGAGCAGTACTTC.